Sequencing of this TCR beta chain was carried out in a study of a mutant IDH1 vaccine in newly diagnosed glioma. Study at large: Vaccines began 4-6 weeks after radiotherapy alone, or with temozolomide cycles. Before enrollment, the patients had been treated with radiotherapy alone, temozolomide alone, or both together. Most of them had received both. Points from the study as a whole: Pseudoprogression appears to have had no connection to changes in top peripheral T cell clonotypes.

Time point specified: week 5, during vaccination. The investigators gave 300 ug of mutant IDH1 20-mer peptide in each vaccine dose, together with topical imiquimod. Produced via immunoSEQ multiplex PCR; TCRdb's table is partial and in-frame only. The sample holds around 58,000 clones, around 80% seen once. The CDR3 is 16 amino acids. The V gene's germline CDR1 is SGHRS and CDR2 YFSETQ. The ends lost 4 bases at V and 7 bases at J; junction bases unmatched: 12. On this clone: Its antigen is as yet unknown.

This specimen was PBMCs, taken from a glioma patient whose treatment included an IDH1 peptide vaccine. This TCR was recovered from a man aged 25 to 45 with glioma. V usage is TRBV5-1 and J usage is TRBJ1-4; 8 bases line up with TRBD1. CDR3: CASSLNQQGDIEKLFF. CDR3 coding DNA: TGCGCCAGCAGCCTCAATCAACAGGGGGATATTGAAAAACTGTTTTTT.